This TCR beta chain derives from a study of T cell repertoires in cytomegalovirus infection. Study summary: In public TCR beta signatures, there were indications of both CMV infection and matching HLA type.

The CDR3 has 15 amino acids. The germline V gene has CDR1 MNHEY and CDR2 SMNVEV (reference sequence). V was pared by 4 bases and J by 0 bases, with 13 bases between. A single record per CDR3 protein comes from TCRdb applying MiXCR to the reads. The top ten hold roughly 2.8% of the sample, which has around 740,000 distinct CDR3 sequences, roughly 36% seen once. This clonotype appeared a few times. Material for sequencing was PBMCs. The chain has TRBV27 and TRBJ2-7; D possibly matches TRBD1 or TRBD2 (7 bases each). This sequence originates from a human donor in good health (CMV status not recorded). Some clones in this sample may be carry-over from other donors' samples. The CDR3 loop reads CASSWGGGASYEQYF. The CDR3 region has the DNA TGTGCCAGCAGTTGGGGAGGGGGCGCCTCCTACGAGCAGTACTTC.